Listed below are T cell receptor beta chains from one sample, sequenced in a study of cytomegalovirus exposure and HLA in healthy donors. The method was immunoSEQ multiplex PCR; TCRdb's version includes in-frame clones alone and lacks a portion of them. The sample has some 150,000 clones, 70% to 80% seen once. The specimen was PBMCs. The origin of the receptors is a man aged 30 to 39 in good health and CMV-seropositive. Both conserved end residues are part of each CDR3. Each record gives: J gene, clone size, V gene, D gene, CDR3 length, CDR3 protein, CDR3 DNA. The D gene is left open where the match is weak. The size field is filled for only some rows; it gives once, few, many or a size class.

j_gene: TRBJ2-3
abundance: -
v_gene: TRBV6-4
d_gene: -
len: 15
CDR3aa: CASSEENYFTLTQYF
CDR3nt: TGTGCCAGCAGTGAAGAAAATTACTTCACCCTTACGCAGTATTTT

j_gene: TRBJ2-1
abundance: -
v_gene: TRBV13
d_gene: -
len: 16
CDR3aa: CASSLGRGGYYNEQFF
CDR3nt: TGTGCCAGCAGCTTAGGGAGGGGGGGTTACTACAATGAGCAGTTCTTC

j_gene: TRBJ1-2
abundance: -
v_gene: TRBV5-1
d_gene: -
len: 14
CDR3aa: CASSPRQADYGYTF
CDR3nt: TGCGCCAGCAGCCCCCGGCAGGCTGACTATGGCTACACCTTC

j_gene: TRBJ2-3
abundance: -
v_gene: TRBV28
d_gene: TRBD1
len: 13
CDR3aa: CASRDRGLGTQYF
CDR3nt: TGTGCTAGCCGGGACAGGGGGCTTGGTACGCAGTATTTT

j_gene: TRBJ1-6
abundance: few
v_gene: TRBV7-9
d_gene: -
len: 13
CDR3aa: CASSSTGKTPLHF
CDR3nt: TGTGCCAGCAGTTCTACAGGGAAGACACCCCTCCACTTT

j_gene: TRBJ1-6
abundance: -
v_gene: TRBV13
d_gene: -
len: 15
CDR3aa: CASSLGGEGNSPLHF
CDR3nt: TGTGCCAGCAGCTTAGGAGGGGAGGGAAATTCACCCCTCCACTTT

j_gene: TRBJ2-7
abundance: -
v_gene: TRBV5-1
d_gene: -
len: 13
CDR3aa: CASSFETAYEQYF
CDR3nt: TGCGCCAGCAGCTTCGAGACAGCCTACGAGCAGTACTTC

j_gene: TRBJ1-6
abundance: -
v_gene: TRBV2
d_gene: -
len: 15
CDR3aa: CASEVSTSANSPLHF
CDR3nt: TGTGCCAGCGAGGTCAGTACCTCGGCTAATTCACCCCTCCACTTT

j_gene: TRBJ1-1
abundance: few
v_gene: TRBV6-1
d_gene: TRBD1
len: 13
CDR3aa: CASTIDRGTEAFF
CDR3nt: TGTGCCAGCACCATCGACAGGGGAACTGAAGCTTTCTTT

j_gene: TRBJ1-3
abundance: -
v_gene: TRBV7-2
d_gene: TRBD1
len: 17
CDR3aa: CASSLLGTGDSGNTIYF
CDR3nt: TGTGCCAGCAGCTTACTTGGGACAGGGGACTCTGGAAACACCATATATTTT

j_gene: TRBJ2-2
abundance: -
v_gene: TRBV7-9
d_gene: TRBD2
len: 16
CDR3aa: CASSLLAGGNTGELFF
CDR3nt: TGTGCCAGCAGCTTACTAGCGGGGGGAAACACCGGGGAGCTGTTTTTT

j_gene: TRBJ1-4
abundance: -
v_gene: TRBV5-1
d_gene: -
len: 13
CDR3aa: CASNRGPNEKLFF
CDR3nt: TGCGCCAGCAATCGGGGTCCTAATGAAAAACTGTTTTTT

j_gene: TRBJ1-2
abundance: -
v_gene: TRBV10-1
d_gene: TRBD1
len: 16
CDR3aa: CASAPGTGSPNYGYTF
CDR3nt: TGCGCCAGCGCTCCTGGGACAGGGAGTCCTAACTATGGCTACACCTTC

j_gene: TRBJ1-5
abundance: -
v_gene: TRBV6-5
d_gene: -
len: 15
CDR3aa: CASSPNVPSNQPQHF
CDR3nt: TGTGCCAGCAGTCCAAATGTTCCTAGCAATCAGCCCCAGCATTTT

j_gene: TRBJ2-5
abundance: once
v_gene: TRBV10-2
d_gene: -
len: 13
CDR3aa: CASRLPSGETQYF
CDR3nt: TGCGCCAGCAGACTACCGTCAGGGGAGACCCAGTACTTC

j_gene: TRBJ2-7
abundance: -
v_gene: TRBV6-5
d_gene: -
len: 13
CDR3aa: CASSSTEAYEQYF
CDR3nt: TGTGCCAGCAGTTCCACAGAAGCCTACGAGCAGTACTTC

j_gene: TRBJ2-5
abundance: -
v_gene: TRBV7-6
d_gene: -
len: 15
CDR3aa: CASSLAFSSQETQYF
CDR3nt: TGTGCCAGCAGCTTAGCGTTCTCTAGTCAAGAGACCCAGTACTTC

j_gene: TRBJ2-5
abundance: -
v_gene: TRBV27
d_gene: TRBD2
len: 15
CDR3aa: CASSSAGGQEETQYF
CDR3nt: TGTGCCAGCAGTTCAGCGGGGGGGCAGGAGGAGACCCAGTACTTC

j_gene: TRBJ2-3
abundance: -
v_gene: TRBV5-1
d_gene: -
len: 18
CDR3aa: CASSSNALFSGNTDTQYF
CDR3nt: TGCGCCAGCAGCTCCAACGCATTATTTAGCGGAAACACAGATACGCAGTATTTT

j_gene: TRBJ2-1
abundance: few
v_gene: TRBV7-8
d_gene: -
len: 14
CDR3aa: CASSTTYSYNEQFF
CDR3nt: TGTGCCAGCTCCACCACCTACTCCTACAATGAGCAGTTCTTC

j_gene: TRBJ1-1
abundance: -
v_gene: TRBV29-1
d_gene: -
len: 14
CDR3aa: CSVRGGDMNTEAFF
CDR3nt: TGCAGCGTCAGGGGAGGGGACATGAACACTGAAGCTTTCTTT

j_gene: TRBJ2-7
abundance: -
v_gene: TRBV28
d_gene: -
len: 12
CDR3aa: CASSLSAYEQYF
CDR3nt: TGTGCCAGCAGTCTAAGCGCCTACGAGCAGTACTTC

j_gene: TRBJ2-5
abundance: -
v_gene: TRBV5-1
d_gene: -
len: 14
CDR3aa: CASRRAGSQETQYF
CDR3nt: TGCGCCAGCAGACGCGCCGGGAGCCAAGAGACCCAGTACTTC

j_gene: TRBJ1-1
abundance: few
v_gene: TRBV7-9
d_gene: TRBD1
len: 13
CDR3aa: CASSKTGETEAFF
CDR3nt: TGTGCCAGCAGCAAGACAGGGGAGACTGAAGCTTTCTTT

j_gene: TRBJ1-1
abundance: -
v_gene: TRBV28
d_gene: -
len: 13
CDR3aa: CASRIQGDTEAFF
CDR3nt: TGTGCCAGCAGGATTCAGGGCGACACTGAAGCTTTCTTT

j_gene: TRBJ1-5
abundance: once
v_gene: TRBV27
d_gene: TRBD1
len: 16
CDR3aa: CASSDRGGRGNQPQHF
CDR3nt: TGTGCCAGCAGTGACAGGGGGGGAAGAGGCAATCAGCCCCAGCATTTT

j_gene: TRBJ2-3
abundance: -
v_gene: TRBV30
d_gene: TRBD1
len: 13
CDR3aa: CAWSRTGPDTQYF
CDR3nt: TGTGCCTGGTCCAGGACAGGGCCAGATACGCAGTATTTT

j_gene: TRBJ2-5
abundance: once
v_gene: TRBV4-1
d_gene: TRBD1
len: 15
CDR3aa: CASSQEAQGAVRTYF
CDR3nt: TGCGCCAGCAGCCAAGAGGCCCAGGGGGCGGTACGAACCTACTTC

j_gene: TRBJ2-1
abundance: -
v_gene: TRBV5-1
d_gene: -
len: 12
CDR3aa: CASSLDSGEQFF
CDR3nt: TGCGCCAGCAGCTTGGATTCGGGGGAGCAGTTCTTC

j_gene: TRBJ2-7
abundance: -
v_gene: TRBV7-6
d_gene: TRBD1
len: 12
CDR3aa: CASSGQGYEQYF
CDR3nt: TGTGCCAGCAGCGGACAGGGTTACGAGCAGTACTTC

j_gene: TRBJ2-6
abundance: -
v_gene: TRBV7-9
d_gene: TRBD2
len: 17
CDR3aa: CASSLSGGFSGANVLTF
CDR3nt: TGTGCCAGCAGCTTGAGCGGGGGGTTCTCTGGGGCCAACGTCCTGACTTTC

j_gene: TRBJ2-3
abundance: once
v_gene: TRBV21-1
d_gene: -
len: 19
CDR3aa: CASSKETGGQGGGTDTQYF
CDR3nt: TGTGCCAGCAGCAAAGAAACGGGGGGACAGGGGGGAGGCACAGATACGCAGTATTTT

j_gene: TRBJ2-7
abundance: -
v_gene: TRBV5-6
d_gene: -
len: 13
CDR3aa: CASSLGHFYEQYF
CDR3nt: TGTGCCAGCAGCTTGGGACACTTCTACGAGCAGTACTTC

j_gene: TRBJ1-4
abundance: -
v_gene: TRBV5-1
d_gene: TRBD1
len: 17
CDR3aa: CASSPIGTAATNEKLFF
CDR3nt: TGCGCCAGCAGCCCAATAGGGACAGCTGCAACTAATGAAAAACTGTTTTTT

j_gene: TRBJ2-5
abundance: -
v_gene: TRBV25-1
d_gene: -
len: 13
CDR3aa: CASSDGGAETQYF
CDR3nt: TGTGCCAGCAGTGATGGGGGGGCAGAGACCCAGTACTTC

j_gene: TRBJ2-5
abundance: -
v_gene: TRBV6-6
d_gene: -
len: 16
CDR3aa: CASSYSHRSNQETQYF
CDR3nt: TGTGCCAGCAGTTACTCCCACAGGTCAAACCAAGAGACCCAGTACTTC

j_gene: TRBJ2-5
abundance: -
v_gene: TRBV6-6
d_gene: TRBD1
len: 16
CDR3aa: CASSPEDRAGQETQYF
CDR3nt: TGTGCCAGCAGTCCTGAGGACAGGGCAGGCCAAGAGACCCAGTACTTC

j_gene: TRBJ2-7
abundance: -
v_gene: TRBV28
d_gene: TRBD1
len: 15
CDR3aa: CASTPVAGTGYEQYF
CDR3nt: TGTGCCAGCACCCCTGTGGCTGGGACAGGTTACGAGCAGTACTTC

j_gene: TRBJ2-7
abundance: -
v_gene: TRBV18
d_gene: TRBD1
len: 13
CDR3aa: CASSLGQEYEQYF
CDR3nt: TGTGCCAGCTCACTCGGACAGGAATACGAGCAGTACTTC

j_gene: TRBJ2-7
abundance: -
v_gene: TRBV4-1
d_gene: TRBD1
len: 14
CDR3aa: CASSQPGQFYEQYF
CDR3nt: TGCGCCAGCAGCCAGCCGGGACAGTTCTACGAGCAGTACTTC

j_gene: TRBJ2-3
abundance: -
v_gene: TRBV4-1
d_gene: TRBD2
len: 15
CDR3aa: CASSQVSGGTDTQYF
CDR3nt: TGCGCCAGCAGCCAAGTTAGCGGGGGTACAGATACGCAGTATTTT

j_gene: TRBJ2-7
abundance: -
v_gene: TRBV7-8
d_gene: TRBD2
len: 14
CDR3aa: CASSNSGAHYEQYF
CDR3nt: TGTGCCAGCAGCAATAGCGGGGCCCACTACGAGCAGTACTTC

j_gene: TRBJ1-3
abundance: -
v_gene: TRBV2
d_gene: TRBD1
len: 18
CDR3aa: CASTQGVIMLSSGNTIYF
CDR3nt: TGTGCCAGCACCCAGGGGGTCATCATGCTTAGCTCTGGAAACACCATATATTTT

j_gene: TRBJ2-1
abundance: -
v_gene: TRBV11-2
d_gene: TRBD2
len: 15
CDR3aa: CASTGGAGSYNEQFF
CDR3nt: TGTGCCAGCACCGGGGGGGCAGGGTCCTACAATGAGCAGTTCTTC

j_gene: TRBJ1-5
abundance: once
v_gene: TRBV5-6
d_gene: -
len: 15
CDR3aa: CASRPTGWGNQPQHF
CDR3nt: TGTGCCAGCAGACCTACAGGATGGGGCAATCAGCCCCAGCATTTT

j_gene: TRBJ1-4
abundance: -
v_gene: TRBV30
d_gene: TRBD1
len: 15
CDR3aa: CAWSVLGQGGEKLFF
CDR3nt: TGTGCCTGGAGTGTACTCGGTCAGGGGGGTGAAAAACTGTTTTTT

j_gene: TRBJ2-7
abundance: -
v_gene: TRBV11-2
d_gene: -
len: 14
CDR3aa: CASSPRSGSYEQYF
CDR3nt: TGTGCCAGCAGCCCCAGGAGCGGTAGTTACGAGCAGTACTTC

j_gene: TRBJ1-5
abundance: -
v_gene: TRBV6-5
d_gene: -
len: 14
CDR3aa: CASRPDSSNQPQHF
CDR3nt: TGTGCCAGCAGACCAGACAGTAGCAATCAGCCCCAGCATTTT

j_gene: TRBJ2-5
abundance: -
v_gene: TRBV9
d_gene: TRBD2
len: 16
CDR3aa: CASSVDSSGGWETQYF
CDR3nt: TGTGCCAGCAGCGTAGATTCTAGCGGGGGATGGGAGACCCAGTACTTC

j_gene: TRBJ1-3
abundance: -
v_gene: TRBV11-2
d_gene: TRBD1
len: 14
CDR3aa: CATAQGSPGNTIYF
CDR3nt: TGTGCCACCGCACAGGGGTCCCCTGGAAACACCATATATTTT

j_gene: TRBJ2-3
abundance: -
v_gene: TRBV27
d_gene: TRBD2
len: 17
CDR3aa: CASRDRAGGLVTDTQYF
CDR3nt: TGTGCCAGCAGGGATCGGGCGGGGGGGCTTGTCACAGATACGCAGTATTTT

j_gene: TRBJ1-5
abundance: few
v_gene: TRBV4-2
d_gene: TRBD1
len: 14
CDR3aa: CASSKGQGGQPQHF
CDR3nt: TGTGCCAGCAGCAAAGGACAGGGGGGTCAGCCCCAGCATTTT

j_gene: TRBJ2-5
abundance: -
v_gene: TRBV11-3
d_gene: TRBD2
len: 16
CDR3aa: CASSLDWRGGGETQYF
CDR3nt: TGTGCCAGCAGCTTAGACTGGCGGGGGGGCGGAGAGACCCAGTACTTC

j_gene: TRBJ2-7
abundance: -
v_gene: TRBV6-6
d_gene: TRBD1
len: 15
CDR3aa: CASRDRQGRSYEQYF
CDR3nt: TGTGCCAGCAGAGACCGACAGGGCCGGTCCTACGAGCAGTACTTC

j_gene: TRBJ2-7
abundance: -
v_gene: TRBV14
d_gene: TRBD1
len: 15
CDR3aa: CASSRGTDASYEQYF
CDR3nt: TGTGCCAGCAGCCGAGGGACAGATGCCTCCTACGAGCAGTACTTC